This TCR beta chain derives from a study of a mutant IDH1 vaccine in newly diagnosed glioma. Study context: Treated patients were around 62% male, 37.5% female, mean age approximately 40 years.

Time point of the sample: baseline, week 1 (first vaccination visit). Treatment described: pre-vaccination baseline after standard-of-care therapy. Patients carried new grade 3 or 4 IDH1-mutant astrocytomas lacking nuclear ATRX. Generated by immunoSEQ multiplex PCR, the TCRdb table keeps only in-frame clones and is missing some. The sample lists approximately 92,000 clones, about four fifths occurring once. A remark on this clone: Its antigen is undetermined.

Findings of the study overall: Top-clonotype changes in peripheral T cells seemed unrelated to pseudoprogression. Induction of immune responses by the vaccine occurred in 85% to 95% of patients.

The V end lost 7 bases, the J end lost 8 bases, and 14 bases lay between the germline ends. The CDR3 runs to 13 residues. Germline lookup yields CDR1 MNHEY and CDR2 SVGAGI. The receptor was isolated from a man between 40 and 49 years old with glioma. Specimen: PBMCs, collected from a glioma patient treated with radiotherapy, temozolomide or both. The gene calls are TRBV6-5 and TRBJ1-4, with D perhaps matching TRBD1 (6 bases). CDR3 sequence reads: CASKGSGVEKLFF. The CDR3 region has the DNA TGTGCCAGCAAAGGTTCAGGGGTAGAAAAACTGTTTTTT.